The 17 T cell receptor beta chains presented below share a single source sample, sequenced in a study of blood T cells in healthy people across ages. The use of a sample-barcoded 5' primer and a J-beta primer mix characterized a second PCR of roughly 6 to 12 cycles. TCRdb recomputed calls from the 5' RACE reads with MiXCR, one row per CDR3 protein. In the table there are about 560,000 distinct CDR3 sequences, about 27% of which are singletons. The same sample was also used in a study of T cells of mothers and their children.

The sample comprised blood. The receptors come from a boy aged 2 to 10 in good health.

The J gene is TRBJ2-5, the V gene TRBV7-9; TRBD2 matches 9 bases. Germline V gene sequence: CDR1 SEHNR, CDR2 FQNEAQ (reference sequence). Trimming cost V 5 bases and J 4 bases; bases outside gene matches: 11. The CDR3 consists of 16 residues. CDR3 residues: CASSLPRGGSGETQYF. CDR3 sequence (DNA): TGTGCCAGCAGCCTCCCGCGGGGGGGATCGGGAGAGACCCAGTACTTC.

The sample holds a few counts of this clonotype. V and J are TRBV20-1 and TRBJ2-7; 10 bases are shared with TRBD2. This CDR3 is built from 12 residues. V lost 6 bases, J lost 6 bases, and 5 bases stayed unmatched. Germline V gives CDR1 DFQATT, CDR2 SNEGSKA (reference sequence). CDR3 nucleotide sequence: TGCAGTGCCCAGCGGGAGGGCCGCGAGCAGTACTTC. This sequence encodes CSAQREGREQYF.

This clonotype has more than one count but fewer than ten. The chain joins TRBV13 to TRBJ2-1, with 11 bases fitting TRBD1. The closer fit of TRBJ2-7 to the DNA end suggests the J call may be wrong. Germline loops: CDR1 PRHDT, CDR2 FYEKMQ (reference sequence). The CDR3 has 15 residues. The CDR3 protein is CASSLVGTGGYEQYF. In DNA, the CDR3 is TGTGCCAGCAGCTTAGTCGGGACAGGGGGATACGAGCAGTACTTC.

This clonotype was seen only a few times. The chain joins TRBV7-2 to TRBJ2-3; TRBD2 agrees at 10 bases. Germline assignment: CDR1 SGHTA and CDR2 FQGNSA. CDR3 size: 19 residues. V lost 1 base and J lost 0; bases outside the gene matches: 10. In DNA, the CDR3 is TGTGCCAGCAGCTTAGAAGCGGGACTAGCGTGGAGAAGCACAGATACGCAGTATTTT. It encodes CASSLEAGLAWRSTDTQYF.

This clonotype has a handful of counts. This chain connects TRBV14 to TRBJ1-2; TRBD1 is a possible D gene (6 bases). In germline, CDR1 is SGHDN, CDR2 FVKESK. The CDR3 is made up of 15 amino acids. Trimming left V 1 base short and J 4 bases short, with 13 bases between. The CDR3, as DNA: TGTGCCAGCAGCCAAGCGCTTACAGGGTTCTATGGCTACACCTTC. Residues: CASSQALTGFYGYTF.

For this clonotype: At one of its ends the junction is not consistent with the germline gene, which may arise from a read error. The V and J genes are TRBV12-3 or TRBV12-4 and TRBJ2-5, with D possibly matching TRBD2 (5 bases). The CDR3 consists of 12 residues. This chain's CDR3 is CASSLGGEDRFF. The CDR3 DNA is TGTGCCAGCAGTTTAGGGGGAGAGGATCGGTTCTTC.

This clonotype was seen more than once but under ten times. The chain recombines TRBV5-5 with TRBJ2-7, with D perhaps TRBD1 (6 bases). The CDR3 has 14 amino acids. Deletions cut 3 bases from V and 6 bases from J, with 16 bases between. In germline, CDR1 is SGHKS, CDR2 YYEKEE (reference sequence). The CDR3 region has the DNA TGTGCCAGCAGCTCCTGGACAGCCACTAGCGAGCAGTACTTC. Its protein is CASSSWTATSEQYF. The variable domain in full, with the rest retrieved from reference TRBV5-5 and TRBJ2-7, is DAGVTQSPTHLIKTRGQQVTLRCSPISGHKSVSWYQQVLGQGPQFIFQYYEKEERGRGNFPDRFSARQFPNYSSELNVNALLLGDSALYLCASSSWTATSEQYFGPGTRLTVT.

This clonotype was counted a few times. Its ends do not fully match the called genes, so a read error is possible. The chain has TRBV28 and TRBJ2-5; D not resolved. Germline V gene data show CDR1 as MDHEN and CDR2 as SYDVKM. The CDR3 has 14 residues. The CDR3 loop is CAGSFPGAWETQYF. In DNA form, the CDR3 reads TGTGCCGGCAGTTTTCCGGGTGCCTGGGAGACCCAGTACTTC.

This clonotype appeared a few times. V is TRBV9 and J is TRBJ2-3; D may be TRBD2 (6 bases). The CDR3 runs to 16 residues. Per germline, CDR1 SGDLS and CDR2 YYNGEE. V gave up 0 bases and J gave up 4 bases, with 15 bases separating them. The CDR3 nucleotides are TGTGCCAGCAGCGTAGATTCGCGGACTACTTCAGATACGCAGTATTTT. Amino acid sequence: CASSVDSRTTSDTQYF.

On this clonotype: A read error may produce the germline difference seen at one junction end. V is TRBV20-1 and J is TRBJ2-1; maybe TRBD2 (6 bases). This CDR3 contains 12 residues. Germline V gene data show CDR1 as DFQATT and CDR2 as SNEGSKA (reference sequence). The CDR3 DNA is TGCAGTGCTAGCACGGGGACTCCATCCGAAAGCTTC. Translation: CSASTGTPSESF.

The chain employs TRBV9 and TRBJ2-3; D unresolved. V was trimmed by 4 bases and J by 2 bases, leaving 17 bases between them. The CDR3 spans 16 residues. Germline CDR1 SGDLS, CDR2 YYNGEE. CDR3 in amino acids: CASSPRPETSTDTQYF. The CDR3 nucleotides read TGTGCCAGCAGCCCTCGCCCAGAAACTTCCACAGATACGCAGTATTTT.

This chain joins TRBV6-1 and TRBJ2-7; 11 bases agree with TRBD2. The CDR3 loop spans 16 amino acids. Germline CDR1 is MNHNS and CDR2 is SASEGT. Losses at the gene ends were 6 bases for V and 6 bases for J; bases not matched to a gene: 13. The CDR3 protein is CASRPLTSGNPLEQYF. The CDR3 nucleotides read TGTGCCAGCAGGCCCCTGACTAGCGGGAATCCTCTCGAGCAGTACTTC.

The gene calls are TRBV3-1 and TRBJ2-5; perhaps TRBD2 as D (6 bases). The V gene lost 2 bases and the J gene lost 5 bases, with 12 bases spanning the gap. CDR1 is LGHDT, CDR2 YNNKEL, per germline (reference sequence). This CDR3 has 14 amino acids. CDR3 nucleotides: TGTGCCAGCAGCCAACAGGATGCGGGGGAGACCCAGTACTTC. Amino acid sequence: CASSQQDAGETQYF.

The CDR3 DNA follows: TGTGCCAGCAGCAAAGTAGTAGGGAAGGTAGATTGGAGGACCGCCTCCTACGAGCAGTACTTC. This translates into CASSKVVGKVDWRTASYEQYF. The chain is built from TRBV21-1 and TRBJ2-7; the D segment call TRBD2 is taken from the table without a DNA check. TRBV21-1 is noted as a pseudogene. This CDR3 region has 21 residues.

This clonotype was counted between two and nine times. This sequence joins TRBV7-2 and TRBJ2-3; 8 bases line up with TRBD2. The junction had 2 bases not matched to a gene; V was cut back by 4 bases and J by 2 bases. Germline V gives CDR1 SGHTA, CDR2 FQGNSA. The CDR3 sequence is 14 residues long. In DNA, the CDR3 is TGTGCCAGCAGCTCGGGGGGGCTCACAGATACGCAGTATTTT. Its translation is CASSSGGLTDTQYF.

In its sample, this clonotype was seen a few times. This chain connects TRBV6-6 to TRBJ1-4; a possible D gene is TRBD1 (6 bases). Per germline, CDR1 MNHNY and CDR2 SVGAGI (reference sequence). This CDR3 contains 13 residues. The CDR3 sequence: CAACGTQYEKLFF. CDR3 nucleotide sequence: TGTGCAGCATGCGGGACACAGTATGAAAAACTGTTTTTT.

The rearrangement uses TRBV5-1 and TRBJ1-2; possibly TRBD1 for D (6 bases). Germline CDR1 and CDR2: SGHRS and YFSETQ. The CDR3 consists of 16 residues. V lost 6 bases to trimming and J lost 4 bases, with 22 bases between them. The chain's CDR3 is CASTLTWDNQLYGYTF. The CDR3 DNA follows: TGCGCCAGCACCCTGACGTGGGACAACCAACTCTATGGCTACACCTTC.